These 23 T cell receptor beta chains were all obtained from the same sample, sequenced in a study of blood T cells in healthy people across ages. Through a sample-barcoded 5' primer and a J-beta primer mix, a second PCR was run for about 7 to 12 cycles. TCRdb re-called the 5' RACE reads with MiXCR, one entry per CDR3 protein. The repertoire holds approximately 820,000 distinct CDR3 sequences, with around two fifths as singletons. The sequenced material came from blood. The receptors shown here come from a man aged 55-75 years in good health.

This clonotype appeared a single time. The chain uses TRBV6-5 and TRBJ2-7; 9 bases map to TRBD1. The germline CDR1 and CDR2 sequences are MNHEY and SVGAGI. CDR3 length equals 16 residues. V shed 0 bases and J 6 bases; nucleotides not matched to a gene: 9. The CDR3 DNA reads TGTGCCAGCAGTTACTCCTCCGGGACAGGGAGGTCCGAGCAGTACTTC. It yields the protein CASSYSSGTGRSEQYF.

This sequence joins TRBV6-1 and TRBJ2-5; TRBD2 aligns across 12 bases. CDR1 and CDR2 (germline): MNHNS, SASEGT. The CDR3 sequence is 19 residues long. Trimming removed 0 bases from V and 5 bases from J; junction bases left unmatched: 13. CDR3 region: CASSEADGLAGQPRETQYF. Written as DNA, the CDR3 is TGTGCCAGCAGTGAAGCCGACGGACTAGCGGGGCAACCACGGGAGACCCAGTACTTC.

This chain links TRBV25-1 with TRBJ2-5; 10 bases are a match to TRBD1. Germline CDR1 and CDR2: MGHDK and SYGVNS. V lost 4 bases and J lost 11; bases outside the gene matches: 16. The CDR3 consists of 16 residues. The CDR3 nucleotides read TGTGCCAGCAGTGTCCGGACAGGGGGAGCCAAAAACGTTCAGTACTTC. Protein product: CASSVRTGGAKNVQYF.

This clonotype showed up just a few times. This chain uses TRBV6-1 with TRBJ1-2; D remains unclear. V lost 0 bases to trimming and J lost 0 bases, with 8 bases between them. Germline V CDR1 and CDR2: MNHNS, SASEGT. This CDR3 spans 15 amino acids. CDR3 coding DNA: TGTGCCAGCAGTGAAGCCAAGAGAGCTAACTATGGCTACACCTTC. Translated, it gives CASSEAKRANYGYTF.

The CDR3 region is CSAPGLAGGNYNEQYF. The CDR3 region has the DNA TGCAGTGCCCCCGGTTTGGCGGGGGGTAACTACAATGAGCAGTACTTC. The gene calls are TRBV20-1 and TRBJ2-1; 8 bases agree with TRBD2. Matching the DNA end better, TRBJ2-7 makes the J call doubtful. The CDR3 runs to 16 residues. Germline V gives CDR1 DFQATT, CDR2 SNEGSKA (reference sequence).

This chain links TRBV7-2 with TRBJ2-6; TRBD1 agrees at 8 bases. J was trimmed by 12 bases and V by 10 bases; bases with no gene match: 14. There are 14 residues in the CDR3. Germline values: CDR1 SGHTA, CDR2 FQGNSA. The CDR3 region has the DNA TGTGCCAACGGCTTGGACAGGGTATCAACCGTCCTGACTTTC. Protein product: CANGLDRVSTVLTF. The whole variable domain, remainder taken from reference TRBV7-2 and TRBJ2-6, is GAGVSQSPSNKVTEKGKDVELRCDPISGHTALYWYRQSLGQGLEFLIYFQGNSAPDKSGLPSDRFSAERTGGSVSTLTIQRTQQEDSAVYLCANGLDRVSTVLTFGAGSRLTVL.

The chain recombines TRBV28 with TRBJ2-3; a possible D gene is TRBD2 (6 bases). Germline assignment: CDR1 MDHEN and CDR2 SYDVKM. The CDR3 totals 17 residues. Trimming pared 2 bases from V and 0 bases from J, leaving 15 bases between. The CDR3: CASSLAGHFPSTDTQYF. CDR3 sequence (DNA): TGTGCCAGCAGTTTAGCGGGGCATTTCCCTAGCACAGATACGCAGTATTTT.

The chain employs TRBV20-1 and TRBJ2-1, with 7 bases identical to TRBD2. Gene TRBJ2-7 matches the end of the DNA better, so the J call may be wrong. CDR1 and CDR2 from the germline V gene are DFQATT and SNEGSKA (reference sequence). The length of the CDR3 is 14 residues. The CDR3 protein is CSAGAGSSYNEQYF. The CDR3 nucleotides are TGCAGTGCGGGAGCGGGGAGCTCCTACAATGAGCAGTACTTC.

The gene calls are TRBV5-1 and TRBJ2-3, with 10 bases identical to TRBD2. The CDR3 extends over 17 amino acids. V shed 1 base and J 1 base; nucleotides not matched to a gene: 6. In germline, CDR1 is SGHRS, CDR2 YFSETQ. The CDR3 protein is CASSLFASGGGTDTQYF. The CDR3 bases are TGCGCCAGCAGCTTGTTTGCTAGCGGGGGTGGCACAGATACGCAGTATTTT.

The chain has TRBV7-2 and TRBJ2-1; 7 bases map to TRBD2. The junction had 9 bases not matched to a gene; V was cut back by 8 bases and J by 8 bases. CDR3 size: 13 residues. Per the germline V gene, CDR1 is SGHTA and CDR2 is FQGNSA. The CDR3: CASGRGLGDEQFF. CDR3 nucleotides: TGTGCCAGCGGCCGAGGACTAGGCGATGAGCAGTTCTTC. Supplemented by reference TRBV7-2 and TRBJ2-1, the full variable domain reads GAGVSQSPSNKVTEKGKDVELRCDPISGHTALYWYRQSLGQGLEFLIYFQGNSAPDKSGLPSDRFSAERTGGSVSTLTIQRTQQEDSAVYLCASGRGLGDEQFFGPGTRLTVL.

This clonotype appeared a single time. This chain connects TRBV3-1 to TRBJ2-7; either TRBD1 or TRBD2 may fit D (5 bases each). Trimming cost V 2 bases and J 4 bases, with 9 bases left between them. The germline V gene encodes CDR1 LGHDT and CDR2 YNNKEL (reference sequence). CDR3 length: 13 residues. The DNA of the CDR3 is TGTGCCAGCAGCCAATGGGACGGTTACGAGCAGTACTTC. Residues: CASSQWDGYEQYF.

The chain couples TRBV3-1 to TRBJ2-7; TRBD1 matches 9 bases. Germline lookup yields CDR1 LGHDT and CDR2 YNNKEL (reference sequence). The ends lost 4 bases at V and 7 bases at J; junction bases unmatched: 8. The CDR3 extends over 14 amino acids. DNA for the CDR3: TGTGCCAGCAGCCTCGGGACAGGGCCTTGGGAGCAGTACTTC. Translated, it gives CASSLGTGPWEQYF.

This clonotype was recorded a few times. V usage is TRBV28 and J usage is TRBJ2-5; 7 bases map to TRBD1. The V segment lost 6 bases and the J segment 2 bases; nucleotides outside the gene matches: 9. The CDR3 is made up of 15 amino acids. Germline V gene data show CDR1 as MDHEN and CDR2 as SYDVKM. The CDR3 region is CASSPDRRKQETQYF. DNA for the CDR3: TGTGCCAGCAGCCCGGACAGGCGAAAACAAGAGACCCAGTACTTC.

A word on this clonotype: Given a much more abundant clone one base away, this may be a read error. The rearrangement joins TRBV6-6 to TRBJ2-5; the D gene is possibly TRBD1 (5 bases). The CDR3 has 15 residues. Germline CDR1 reads MNHNY; CDR2 reads SVGAGI (reference sequence). This CDR3 is CASRPNRTPQEAQYF. The CDR3 coding sequence is TGTGCCAGCAGGCCAAACCGGACACCCCAAGAGGCCCAGTACTTC.

This clonotype was seen at least ten times. Here the CDR3 DNA reads TGCAGTGCTCTTCGATCCGGGACTAGTCGAAACGAGCAGTACTTC. It yields the protein CSALRSGTSRNEQYF. The chain combines TRBV20-1 with TRBJ2-7; the match to TRBD2 covers 8 bases. V gave up 5 bases and J gave up 5 bases; unmatched junction bases: 14. Germline V lookup: CDR1 DFQATT, CDR2 SNEGSKA (reference sequence). The CDR3 extends over 15 amino acids.

There are a few counts of this clonotype. The chain is built from TRBV4-1 and TRBJ1-5; TRBD1 aligns across 7 bases. V lost 4 bases to trimming and J lost 0 bases; unmatched junction nucleotides: 9. This CDR3 has 17 residues. The V gene's germline CDR1 is MGHRA and CDR2 YSYEKL. CDR3 sequence: CASSLRTGTTSNQPQHF. The CDR3 DNA sequence: TGCGCCAGCAGCCTTCGGACAGGAACAACTAGCAATCAGCCCCAGCATTTT.

V and J are TRBV9 and TRBJ2-2; 10 nucleotides match TRBD1. Unmatched junction bases numbered 8, after V lost 3 bases and J lost 6 bases. The CDR3 is made up of 16 amino acids. Germline V gene data show CDR1 as SGDLS and CDR2 as YYNGEE. The CDR3 nucleotides read TGTGCCAGCAGCGGCCCCGGGACAGGGGTAGCCGGGGAGCTGTTTTTT. Translation: CASSGPGTGVAGELFF.

This clonotype has a handful of counts. The V call is TRBV6-5, the J call TRBJ2-1, with 8 positions matching TRBD1. Per the germline V gene, CDR1 is MNHEY and CDR2 is SVGAGI. The CDR3 has 15 amino acids. V lost 4 bases to trimming and J lost 5 bases; unmatched junction nucleotides: 7. The CDR3 loop is CASSSDRAQNNEQFF. CDR3 DNA: TGTGCCAGCAGTTCGGACAGGGCCCAAAACAATGAGCAGTTCTTC.

V gene TRBV12-3 or TRBV12-4 combines with J gene TRBJ1-2; 7 bases map to TRBD1. This CDR3 is built from 13 residues. The V gene end was trimmed by 7 bases and the J gene end by 3 bases; junction bases not matched to a gene: 5. The CDR3 coding sequence is TGTGCCAGCATCTTAACAGGGGACTATGGCTACACCTTC. It specifies CASILTGDYGYTF.

This clonotype has a handful of counts. The V and J genes are TRBV20-1 and TRBJ2-7, with a possible D match to TRBD1 (6 bases). V gave up 2 bases and J gave up 1 base, with 9 bases separating them. The CDR3 is 13 residues long. Germline CDR1 is DFQATT and CDR2 is SNEGSKA (reference sequence). CDR3 residues: CSARPQGSYEQYF. The CDR3 DNA is TGCAGTGCTAGACCACAGGGTTCCTACGAGCAGTACTTC.

About this clonotype: Mismatch with germline at one junction end may stem from a read error. The J gene is TRBJ2-5, the V gene TRBV4-3, with 10 nucleotides matching TRBD2. The CDR3 is 14 residues long. CDR1 is LGHNA, CDR2 YSLEER, per germline. CDR3 loop: CASSERGGEEAQYF. The DNA for the CDR3 is TGCGCCAGCAGCGAGCGGGGGGGAGAAGAGGCCCAGTACTTC.

This clonotype was counted a few times. The CDR3 is CSARDQLGSGETQYF. Here the CDR3 DNA reads TGCAGTGCTAGAGATCAATTAGGGTCGGGAGAGACCCAGTACTTC. This chain joins TRBV20-1 and TRBJ2-4, with no clear D. The DNA end favors TRBJ2-5, so the J call may be wrong. The V gene's germline CDR1 is DFQATT and CDR2 SNEGSKA (reference sequence). CDR3 length: 15 amino acids.

CDR3 residues: CASSTPQGYEQYF. CDR3 coding DNA: TGTGCCAGCAGTACCCCTCAGGGATACGAGCAGTACTTC. V usage is TRBV12-3 or TRBV12-4 and J usage is TRBJ2-7; tentatively, D is TRBD1 (5 bases). The CDR3 is 13 amino acids. With 5 bases removed from V and 4 bases from J, the gap between germline ends came to 12 bases.